This is a list of T cell receptor beta chains from one sample in a study of T cell responses to AZD1222 COVID-19 vaccine. Data came from immunoSEQ multiplex PCR; TCRdb stores just in-frame clones and leaves some out. This sample has some 140,000 clones, with around 90% found just once. The specimen comprised peripheral blood, sampled on day 0 of AZD1222 vaccination. The receptors shown here come from an adult in good health. The conserved cysteine and the conserved F or W are not part of the CDR3 here. D genes are given only for firm matches.

>TRBJ2-7|9|.|TRBV29-1
SVGGAGEQY
>TRBJ2-7|12|TRBD1|TRBV7-2
ASSSWTGGDEQY
>TRBJ2-7|13|TRBD2|TRBV15
ATSGLRGERYEQY
>TRBJ2-6|15|TRBD1|TRBV7-2
ASSYDRGSFGANVLT
>TRBJ2-1|11|.|TRBV3-1/TRBV3-2
ASSQFNGNEQF
>TRBJ2-7|13|TRBD1|TRBV12-5
ASRTTRQGPNEQY
>TRBJ1-5|17|.|TRBV18
ASSPRFGGGWRGNQPQH
>TRBJ2-3|12|.|TRBV10-2
ASSDVPSTDTQY
>TRBJ1-2|12|.|TRBV25-1
ASSETGLGYGYT
>TRBJ1-5|11|.|TRBV28
ASSFNSNQPQH
>TRBJ1-6|13|.|TRBV28
ASRGHGSYNSPLH
>TRBJ1-1|11|.|TRBV11-2
ASSRREDTEAF
>TRBJ1-1|13|TRBD1|TRBV5-1
ASSLPGQGGTEAF
>TRBJ2-2|13|TRBD2|TRBV5-1
ASSLQAGGVGELF
>TRBJ1-2|12|.|TRBV2
ASNPGEGVNGYT
>TRBJ1-5|14|.|TRBV5-4
ASSLGGGASNQPQH
>TRBJ1-1|13|.|TRBV7-2
ASSLGRPRLSEAF
>TRBJ1-6|13|.|TRBV19
ASSKDPGRNSPLH
>TRBJ1-1|13|.|TRBV5-4
ASSLDERPNTEAF
>TRBJ1-3|12|.|TRBV30
ACPWKSSGNTIY
>TRBJ1-1|11|.|TRBV18
ASSAHLNTEAF
>TRBJ1-2|10|.|TRBV2
ASSEGFRGYT
>TRBJ1-5|13|.|TRBV30
AWSRQFNSNQPQH
>TRBJ2-2|11|TRBD2|TRBV7-9
ATGTSGTGELF
>TRBJ1-3|13|.|TRBV5-6
ASSLGAASGNTIY
>TRBJ1-6|10|.|TRBV12-3/TRBV12-4
ASSGQDSPLH
>TRBJ1-3|14|TRBD1|TRBV2
ASSADRGYSGNTIY
>TRBJ2-2|14|.|TRBV11-3
ASSLVGQIDTGELF
>TRBJ1-2|13|.|TRBV5-5
ASSLEPRAYYGYT
>TRBJ1-2|13|TRBD1|TRBV7-3
ASSLTSDRATGYT
>TRBJ2-7|12|TRBD1|TRBV5-4
ASSLSGQMGEQY
>TRBJ1-2|11|.|TRBV11-3
ASSLETSGGYT
>TRBJ2-3|13|TRBD2|TRBV4-2
ASSQDSGGADTQY
>TRBJ2-7|13|.|TRBV24-1
ATSDGSSVIHEQY
>TRBJ1-2|11|.|TRBV28
ASSRTPLYGYT
>TRBJ1-4|15|TRBD1|TRBV9
ASSVDRVSPTNEKLF
>TRBJ1-3|10|.|TRBV7-9
ASSPAGNTIY
>TRBJ1-1|12|.|TRBV5-1
ASSHGQTNTEAF
>TRBJ1-2|13|.|TRBV11-2
ASSLSFPGAYGYT
>TRBJ2-5|11|TRBD1|TRBV28
ASAGQGQETQY
>TRBJ2-1|12|.|TRBV7-2
ASSLLPGDIEQF
>TRBJ1-4|11|TRBD1|TRBV19
ASKRDRVEKLF
>TRBJ1-1|9|.|TRBV20-1
SARDLTEAF
>TRBJ1-2|10|.|TRBV28
ASSLGGYGYT
>TRBJ1-2|12|TRBD1|TRBV28
AYRDRGMGYGYT
>TRBJ1-6|10|TRBD1|TRBV11-2
ASSLQGVTLH
>TRBJ1-2|12|TRBD1|TRBV10-3
AISSTGMDYGYT
>TRBJ2-5|12|.|TRBV18
ASSPRLAQETQY
>TRBJ2-7|11|.|TRBV3-1/TRBV3-2
ASSQRGTYEQY
>TRBJ2-2|11|.|TRBV9
ASRQGNTGELF